A single sample gave rise to the 29 T cell receptor beta chains below, sequenced in a study of blood T cell repertoires in COVID-19. Produced via immunoSEQ multiplex PCR; TCRdb's table is partial and in-frame only. The sample holds over 350,000 clones, 70% to 90% seen once. The specimen sequenced was peripheral blood. The receptors were sampled from a woman under 40 with active or convalescent COVID-19.

J is TRBJ1-3 and V is TRBV14, with TRBD1 as a possible D gene (5 bases). The CDR3 consists of 14 residues. Per the germline V gene, CDR1 is SGHDN and CDR2 is FVKESK. V lost 1 base, J lost 4 bases, and 8 bases lay in between. The CDR3, as DNA: TGTGCCAGCAGCCAAGGGAACAGGGGAAACACCATATATTTT. Translation: CASSQGNRGNTIYF.

V usage is TRBV13 and J usage is TRBJ2-7; a possible D gene is TRBD1 (5 bases). Trimming removed 8 bases from V and 0 bases from J, with 14 bases in between. This CDR3 spans 14 amino acids. Germline V gives CDR1 PRHDT, CDR2 FYEKMQ (reference sequence). In DNA, the CDR3 is TGTGCCAGCGGGGCCTACCTGAGCTCCTACGAGCAGTACTTC. The encoded protein is CASGAYLSSYEQYF.

This chain connects TRBV5-1 to TRBJ1-4, with TRBD1 matching 12 bases. V dropped 4 bases and J dropped 7; count of bases not matched to a gene: 5. Per the germline V gene, CDR1 is SGHRS and CDR2 is YFSETQ. The CDR3 length is 15 residues. The CDR3 reads CASSRPGQGAEKLFF. CDR3 DNA: TGCGCCAGCAGCAGACCGGGACAGGGGGCTGAAAAACTGTTTTTT.

The chain couples TRBV12-5 to TRBJ2-7, with 10 bases matching TRBD2. CDR3 length equals 15 residues. Trimming cost V 5 bases and J 6 bases; bases outside gene matches: 10. In germline, CDR1 is LGHNT, CDR2 FRNRAP. The DNA of the CDR3 is TGTGCTAGTGGTAAACTAGCGGGGTCCCTCGGCGAGCAGTACTTC. Amino acid sequence: CASGKLAGSLGEQYF.

This clone occurred a few times. The chain combines TRBV7-2 with TRBJ2-1; TRBD2 agrees at 11 bases. The CDR3 sequence is 17 residues long. Per the germline V gene, CDR1 is SGHTA and CDR2 is FQGNSA. V was clipped by 1 base and J by 4 bases; unmatched bases: 6. The CDR3 loop reads CASSLVGLAGGYNEQFF. DNA of the CDR3: TGTGCCAGCAGCTTAGTCGGTCTAGCGGGGGGATACAATGAGCAGTTCTTC.

The V and J genes are TRBV7-9 and TRBJ2-3, with TRBD2 as a possible D gene (6 bases). The CDR3 covers 16 residues. The germline V gene has CDR1 SEHNR and CDR2 FQNEAQ (reference sequence). Trimming left V 3 bases short and J 0 bases short, with 13 bases between. The CDR3: CASSFDFGGSTDTQYF. CDR3 sequence (DNA): TGTGCCAGCAGCTTTGATTTTGGAGGGAGCACAGATACGCAGTATTTT.

V gene TRBV28 combines with J gene TRBJ2-1, with TRBD1 matching 10 bases. Germline V gene sequence: CDR1 MDHEN, CDR2 SYDVKM. The CDR3 consists of 15 residues. The junction had 11 bases not matched to a gene; V was cut back by 6 bases and J by 9 bases. CDR3 residues: CASSPRDRGTVEQFF. CDR3 DNA: TGTGCCAGCAGCCCCCGGGACAGGGGCACGGTTGAGCAGTTCTTC.

The chain uses TRBV5-1 and TRBJ2-2, with TRBD2 matching over 11 bases. The V and J ends lost 5 bases and 4 bases, in that order; junction bases with no gene match: 7. This CDR3 has 16 amino acids. Germline-derived CDR1 and CDR2 are SGHRS and YFSETQ. CDR3 in amino acids: CASRSTSGVGTGELFF. The CDR3 DNA reads TGCGCCAGCAGATCGACTAGCGGGGTGGGCACCGGGGAGCTGTTTTTT.

The V call is TRBV18, the J call TRBJ1-4, with 10 bases identical to TRBD1. J was trimmed by 6 bases and V by 3 bases; bases with no gene match: 7. Germline lookup yields CDR1 KGHSH and CDR2 LQKENI. The CDR3 extends over 16 amino acids. The CDR3 DNA is TGTGCCAGCTCACCTCCAGTTGGGACAGGGGATGAAAAACTGTTTTTT. Its protein is CASSPPVGTGDEKLFF.

The chain employs TRBV4-1 and TRBJ2-1, with a weak D call TRBD2 (6 bases). The CDR3 length is 14 residues. Trimming took off 4 bases at V and 4 bases at J, with 11 bases between the two ends. Germline assignment: CDR1 MGHRA and CDR2 YSYEKL. The CDR3 spells CASSPRLEYNEQFF. The CDR3 DNA reads as TGCGCCAGCAGCCCTAGACTAGAATACAATGAGCAGTTCTTC.

CDR3 region: CASSPQGQGLTGELFF. CDR3 nucleotides: TGTGCCAGCTCACCACAGGGACAGGGGCTCACCGGGGAGCTGTTTTTT. The chain is built from TRBV18 and TRBJ2-2, with 10 bases fitting TRBD1. CDR1 and CDR2 (germline): KGHSH, LQKENI. The CDR3 covers 16 residues. Trimming at V came to 1 base and at J to 4 bases, leaving 3 bases not matched to a gene.

This chain links TRBV10-3 with TRBJ1-6, with D possibly matching TRBD1 (6 bases). V was trimmed by 3 bases and J by 10 bases, leaving 13 bases between them. Germline CDR1 ENHRY, CDR2 SYGVKD. CDR3 length: 14 residues. CDR3 sequence (DNA): TGTGCCATCAGTGATAGGGGGTTAAGCTCACCCCTCCACTTT. Protein product: CAISDRGLSSPLHF.

A remark on this clone: Germline is not matched at one junction end, which may reflect a read error. The V call is TRBV19, the J call TRBJ2-3, with 7 bases matching TRBD1. Germline CDR1 LNHDA, CDR2 SQIVND (reference sequence). CDR3 length equals 14 residues. The CDR3 spells CASSISVTGPLRNF. CDR3 in DNA: TGTGCCAGTAGTATATCGGTGACAGGGCCGCTTCGGAATTTT. The whole variable domain, remainder taken from reference TRBV19 and TRBJ2-3, is DGGITQSPKYLFRKEGQNVTLSCEQNLNHDAMYWYRQDPGQGLRLIYYSQIVNDFQKGDIAEGYSVSREKKESFPLTVTSAQKNPTAFYLCASSISVTGPLRNFGPGTRLTVL.

The chain links TRBV6-2 or TRBV6-3 to TRBJ1-2; TRBD1 agrees at 10 bases. The germline CDR1 and CDR2 sequences are MNHEY and SVGEGT. The CDR3 totals 14 residues. With V trimmed by 5 bases and J by 6 bases, 6 bases remained unmatched. CDR3 DNA sequence: TGTGCCAGCAGTGCCACCGGGACAGGGGATGGCTACACCTTC. Its translation: CASSATGTGDGYTF.

V usage is TRBV6-1 and J usage is TRBJ2-7; TRBD2 agrees at 10 bases. Unmatched junction bases numbered 9, after V lost 4 bases and J lost 0 bases. The CDR3 is made up of 17 amino acids. Germline values: CDR1 MNHNS, CDR2 SASEGT. CDR3 region: CASSGTSGAEISYEQYF. The DNA for the CDR3 is TGTGCCAGCAGTGGCACTAGCGGGGCCGAAATCTCCTACGAGCAGTACTTC.

This sequence joins TRBV30 and TRBJ1-2; TRBD1 agrees at 10 bases. CDR3 length: 13 amino acids. The trim removed 1 base at V and 12 bases at J, leaving 8 bases unmatched. Germline loops: CDR1 GTSNPN, CDR2 SVGIG (reference sequence). The CDR3: CAWSGRDRGEDTF. DNA of the CDR3: TGTGCCTGGAGTGGAAGGGACAGGGGCGAGGACACCTTC.

This clone was observed a handful of times. CDR3 sequence: CASSRQGGLNQPQHF. CDR3 bases: TGTGCCAGCAGTCGACAGGGAGGCCTCAATCAGCCCCAGCATTTT. This chain connects TRBV6-2 or TRBV6-3 to TRBJ1-5, with 7 bases lining up with TRBD1. After removal of 5 bases from V and 3 bases from J, the junction contained 7 bases not matched to a gene. Germline V lookup: CDR1 MNHEY, CDR2 SVGEGT. This CDR3 is 15 amino acids long.

The chain uses TRBV7-9 and TRBJ2-2, with 10 bases identical to TRBD1. CDR1 and CDR2 from the germline V gene are SEHNR and FQNEAQ (reference sequence). CDR3 length: 17 amino acids. With V trimmed by 3 bases and J by 6 bases, 10 bases remained unmatched. CDR3 residues: CASSFDGQGVFSGELFF. CDR3 sequence (DNA): TGTGCCAGCAGCTTTGACGGACAGGGGGTTTTTTCCGGGGAGCTGTTTTTT.

This rearrangement joins TRBV10-2 to TRBJ2-1, with TRBD2 matching 12 bases. Germline CDR1 WSHSY, CDR2 SAAADI. The J segment lost 9 bases and the V segment lost 6 bases, leaving 9 bases of the junction unmatched. CDR3 length: 15 residues. Here the CDR3 reads CASRLRLAGDGEQFF. In DNA, the CDR3 is TGCGCCAGCAGACTTCGACTAGCGGGAGACGGTGAGCAGTTCTTC.

The V call is TRBV2, the J call TRBJ1-5, with 8 bases lining up with TRBD1. Germline values: CDR1 SNHLY, CDR2 FYNNEI. The CDR3 is 15 residues long. After removal of 6 bases from V and 0 bases from J, the junction contained 4 bases not matched to a gene. In DNA form, the CDR3 reads TGTGCCAGCAGCGCAGGGGGCTATAGCAATCAGCCCCAGCATTTT. This gives the protein CASSAGGYSNQPQHF.

The J gene is TRBJ1-1, the V gene TRBV5-1; D is ambiguous. Germline V gene sequence: CDR1 SGHRS, CDR2 YFSETQ. Deletions cut 6 bases from V and 1 base from J, with 13 bases between. The CDR3 spans 14 residues. This CDR3 is CASTAGVTNTEAFF. In DNA, the CDR3 is TGCGCCAGCACGGCCGGAGTCACGAACACTGAAGCTTTCTTT.

This chain uses TRBV27 with TRBJ2-1, with 7 bases matching TRBD2. This CDR3 comprises 15 residues. The V segment lost 1 base and the J segment 9 bases; nucleotides outside the gene matches: 9. CDR1 is MNHEY and CDR2 is SMNVEV in the germline V gene (reference sequence). CDR3 amino acids: CASSLLAREGFEQFF. As DNA, the CDR3 is TGTGCCAGCAGTTTATTAGCTAGGGAGGGGTTTGAGCAGTTCTTC.

The chain employs TRBV12-5 and TRBJ2-1; 8 bases map to TRBD2. The junction had 3 bases not matched to a gene; V was cut back by 2 bases and J by 0 bases. This CDR3 has 16 residues. CDR1 LGHNT and CDR2 FRNRAP come from the germline V gene. The CDR3 loop is CASGLIAGSSYNEQFF. CDR3 DNA sequence: TGTGCTAGTGGTTTGATAGCGGGGAGCTCCTACAATGAGCAGTTCTTC.

The chain uses TRBV5-4 and TRBJ1-2; D might be TRBD1 (6 bases). Trimming took 2 bases from V and 0 from J, leaving 11 bases between them. The CDR3 has 15 amino acids. Germline CDR1 reads SGHNT; CDR2 reads YYREEE (reference sequence). The CDR3 here is CASSFGGTANYGYTF. DNA for the CDR3: TGTGCCAGCAGCTTTGGGGGCACAGCTAACTATGGCTACACCTTC.

The V call is TRBV3-1 (or the pseudogene TRBV3-2), the J call TRBJ1-2; D possibly corresponds to TRBD1 (5 bases). Germline CDR1 LGHDT, CDR2 YNNKEL (reference sequence). V was clipped by 4 bases and J by 3 bases, with 9 bases between them. This CDR3 is built from 13 residues. The CDR3 nucleotides read TGTGCCAGCAGCCTTCGGGGGGACTATGGCTACACCTTC. Encoded protein: CASSLRGDYGYTF.

CDR3 nucleotide sequence: TGTGCCAGCAGTTTATCAGACAGGGGGCGAGGTGGCTACACCTTC. It specifies CASSLSDRGRGGYTF. V usage is TRBV27 and J usage is TRBJ1-2, with 10 nucleotides matching TRBD1. The J segment lost 7 bases and the V segment lost 0 bases, leaving 5 bases of the junction unmatched. CDR1 and CDR2 from the germline V gene are MNHEY and SMNVEV (reference sequence). This CDR3 has 15 amino acids.

This clone appeared a single time. The chain employs TRBV4-1 and TRBJ2-1, with 8 positions matching TRBD1. The CDR3 totals 15 residues. The ends lost 4 bases at V and 12 bases at J; junction bases unmatched: 14. Germline CDR1 and CDR2: MGHRA and YSYEKL. The CDR3, as DNA: TGCGCCAGCAGCCCCGACCCCGGACAGGGACTGGGGCAGTTCTTC. Translation: CASSPDPGQGLGQFF.

V is TRBV9 and J is TRBJ2-1; a weak D match, TRBD2 (6 bases). The germline CDR1 and CDR2 sequences are SGDLS and YYNGEE. This CDR3 is built from 16 residues. With 0 bases removed from V and 0 bases from J, the gap between germline ends came to 10 bases. CDR3 coding DNA: TGTGCCAGCAGCGTAGCTACGGGGGTCTCCTACAATGAGCAGTTCTTC. Translated, it gives CASSVATGVSYNEQFF.

J is TRBJ1-5 and V is TRBV6-1; possible D gene TRBD1, 5 bases. The length of the CDR3 is 19 residues. Trimming stripped 4 bases from V and 0 bases from J, with 22 bases between. CDR1 is MNHNS, CDR2 SASEGT, per germline. As DNA, the CDR3 is TGTGCCAGCAGTGGCCGGACGGAAAAAGGGGCATATAGCAATCAGCCCCAGCATTTT. Encoded protein: CASSGRTEKGAYSNQPQHF.